What follows describes a single T cell receptor (beta chain). Enrolment of Seattle patients took place during active infection, and they were followed longitudinally. With 3 bases removed from V and 1 base from J, the gap between germline ends came to 7 bases. The CDR3 covers 15 residues. CDR1 is WNHNN, CDR2 SYGVQD, per germline (reference sequence). This sample was taken from a study of blood T cell repertoires in COVID-19. Study-level background: Sites in the United States, Italy and Spain provided acute and convalescent COVID-19 samples. T cells, B-cell-depleted T cells, or PBMCs supplied cDNA or gDNA.

Authors' processing steps: Amplification of reference gene primers was used by the study to estimate nucleated cell counts. Data came from immunoSEQ multiplex PCR; TCRdb stores just in-frame clones and leaves some out. V and J calls and clone size are as listed in that table; D and trimming were resolved from the DNA. The sample lists 250,000 to 400,000 clones, around 88% occurring once. The sample was peripheral blood. The receptor comes from a woman in her 30s with COVID-19, enrolled during active disease. The chain links TRBV10-1 to TRBJ2-6; no clear D. The CDR3 DNA reads TGCGCCAGCAGTGATGACACATCTGGGGCCAACGTCCTGACTTTC. Translation: CASSDDTSGANVLTF.